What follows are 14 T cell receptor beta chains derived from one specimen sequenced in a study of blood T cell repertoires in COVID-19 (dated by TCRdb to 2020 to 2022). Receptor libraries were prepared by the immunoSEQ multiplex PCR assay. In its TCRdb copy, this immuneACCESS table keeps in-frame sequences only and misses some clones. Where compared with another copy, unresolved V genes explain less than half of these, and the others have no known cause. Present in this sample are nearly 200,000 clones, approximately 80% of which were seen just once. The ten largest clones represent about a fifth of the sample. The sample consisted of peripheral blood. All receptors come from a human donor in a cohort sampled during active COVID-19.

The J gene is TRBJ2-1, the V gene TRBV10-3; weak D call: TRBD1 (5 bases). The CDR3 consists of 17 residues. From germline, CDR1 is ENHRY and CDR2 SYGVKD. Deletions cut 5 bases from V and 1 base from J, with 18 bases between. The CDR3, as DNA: TGTGCCATCAGTTCATTTATTAAGACAGATTCCTACAATGAGCAGTTCTTC. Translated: CAISSFIKTDSYNEQFF.

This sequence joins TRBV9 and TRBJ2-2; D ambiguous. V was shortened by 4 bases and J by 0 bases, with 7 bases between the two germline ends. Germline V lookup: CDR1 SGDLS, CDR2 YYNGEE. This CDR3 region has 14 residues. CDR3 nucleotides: TGTGCCAGCAGCTTCCGTCCGAACACCGGGGAGCTGTTTTTT. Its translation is CASSFRPNTGELFF.

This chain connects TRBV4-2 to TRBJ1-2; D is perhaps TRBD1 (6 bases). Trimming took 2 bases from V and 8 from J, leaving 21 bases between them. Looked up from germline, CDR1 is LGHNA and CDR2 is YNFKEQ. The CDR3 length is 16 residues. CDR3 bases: TGTGCCAGCAGCCAATCAGAAAGCGGGGGGGCCCCGGGCTACACCTTC. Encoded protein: CASSQSESGGAPGYTF.

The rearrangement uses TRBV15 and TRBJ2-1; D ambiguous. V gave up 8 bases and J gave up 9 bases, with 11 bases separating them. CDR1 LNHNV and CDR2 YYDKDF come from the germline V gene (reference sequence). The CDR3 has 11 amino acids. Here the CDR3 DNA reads TGTGCCACCTGGAGATCCGGTGAGCAGTTCTTC. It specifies CATWRSGEQFF.

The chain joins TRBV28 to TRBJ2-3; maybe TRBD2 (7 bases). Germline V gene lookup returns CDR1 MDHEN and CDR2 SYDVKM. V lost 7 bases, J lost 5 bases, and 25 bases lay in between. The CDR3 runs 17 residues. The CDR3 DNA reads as TGTGCCAGCACCCTCTTAGGAAAGGGGGGGCAGGGAGATACGCAGTATTTT. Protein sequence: CASTLLGKGGQGDTQYF.

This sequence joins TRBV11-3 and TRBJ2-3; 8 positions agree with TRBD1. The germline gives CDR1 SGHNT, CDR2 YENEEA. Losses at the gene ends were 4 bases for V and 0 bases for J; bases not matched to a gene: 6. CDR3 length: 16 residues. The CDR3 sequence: CASSSGQGTSTDTQYF. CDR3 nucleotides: TGTGCCAGCAGCTCCGGACAGGGCACTAGCACAGATACGCAGTATTTT. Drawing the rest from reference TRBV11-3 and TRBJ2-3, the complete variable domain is EAGVVQSPRYKIIEKKQPVAFWCNPISGHNTLYWYLQNLGQGPELLIRYENEEAVDDSQLPKDRFSAERLKGVDSTLKIQPAELGDSAVYLCASSSGQGTSTDTQYFGPGTRLTVL.

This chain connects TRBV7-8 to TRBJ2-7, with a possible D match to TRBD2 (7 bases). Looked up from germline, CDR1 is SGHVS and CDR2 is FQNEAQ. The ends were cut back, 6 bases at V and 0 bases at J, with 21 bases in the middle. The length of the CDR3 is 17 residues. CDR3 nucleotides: TGTGCCAGCAGTCAATGGGGGGCGGGAGCGTACTCCTACGAGCAGTACTTC. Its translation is CASSQWGAGAYSYEQYF.

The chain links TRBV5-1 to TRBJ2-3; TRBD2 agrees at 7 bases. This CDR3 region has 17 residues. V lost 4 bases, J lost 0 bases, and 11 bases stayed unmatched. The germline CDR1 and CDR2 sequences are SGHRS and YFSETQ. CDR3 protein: CASSPPRASGSTDTQYF. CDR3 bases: TGCGCCAGCAGCCCCCCGCGGGCTAGCGGAAGCACAGATACGCAGTATTTT.

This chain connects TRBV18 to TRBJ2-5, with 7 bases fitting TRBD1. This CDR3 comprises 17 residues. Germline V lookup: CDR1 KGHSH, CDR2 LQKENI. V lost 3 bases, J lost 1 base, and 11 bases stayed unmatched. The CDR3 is CASSPTGAGTLQETQYF. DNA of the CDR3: TGTGCCAGCTCACCCACAGGGGCAGGAACACTCCAAGAGACCCAGTACTTC.

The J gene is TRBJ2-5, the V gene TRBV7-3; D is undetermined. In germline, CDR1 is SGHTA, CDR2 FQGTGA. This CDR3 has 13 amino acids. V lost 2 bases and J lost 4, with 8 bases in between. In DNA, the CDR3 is TGTGCCAGCAGCTTATCGCGTCCAGAGACCCAGTACTTC. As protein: CASSLSRPETQYF.

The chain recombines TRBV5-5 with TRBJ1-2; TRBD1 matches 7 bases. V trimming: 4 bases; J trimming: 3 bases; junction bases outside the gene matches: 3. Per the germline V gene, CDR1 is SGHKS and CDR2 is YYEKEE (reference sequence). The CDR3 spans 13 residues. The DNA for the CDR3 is TGTGCCAGCAGCACTACAGGGGACTATGGCTACACCTTC. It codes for CASSTTGDYGYTF.

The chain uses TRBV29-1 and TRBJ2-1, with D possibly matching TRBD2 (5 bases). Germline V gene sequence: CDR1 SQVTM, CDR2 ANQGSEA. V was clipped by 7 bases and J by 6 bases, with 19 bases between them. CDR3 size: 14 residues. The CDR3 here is CSGVPAPGLNEQFF. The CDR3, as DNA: TGCAGCGGAGTCCCAGCGCCCGGACTCAATGAGCAGTTCTTC.

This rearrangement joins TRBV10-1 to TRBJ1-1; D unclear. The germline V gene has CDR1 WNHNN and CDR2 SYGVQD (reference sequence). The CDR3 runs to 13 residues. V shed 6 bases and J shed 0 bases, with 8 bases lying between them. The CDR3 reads CASRATMNTEAFF. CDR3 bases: TGCGCCAGCAGGGCCACCATGAACACTGAAGCTTTCTTT.

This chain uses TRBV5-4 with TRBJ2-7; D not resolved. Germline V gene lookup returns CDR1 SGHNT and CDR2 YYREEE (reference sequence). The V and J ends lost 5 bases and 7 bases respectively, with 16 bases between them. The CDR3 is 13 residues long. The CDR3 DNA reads TGTGCCAGCAGTGGTTCTGACGTGAGGGAGCAGTACTTC. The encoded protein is CASSGSDVREQYF. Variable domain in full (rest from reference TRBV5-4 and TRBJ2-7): ETGVTQSPTHLIKTRGQQVTLRCSSQSGHNTVSWYQQALGQGPQFIFQYYREEENGRGNFPPRFSGLQFPNYSSELNVNALELDDSALYLCASSGSDVREQYFGPGTRLTVT.